One and the same sample provided the 28 T cell receptor beta chains below, sequenced in a study of molecular identifiers for immune sequencing clone quantification. TCRdb reanalysed the PCR reads using MiXCR and keeps one entry per CDR3 protein. The data hold some 320,000 distinct CDR3 sequences, with roughly a quarter observed a single time. The sequencing sample was made of naive CD8+ T cells from blood, with Jurkat cell RNA spiked in. The subset here: FACS-sorted CD8+CD4-CCR7+CD45RA+ naive T cells. The source is a human donor in good health. Some libraries in this study had Jurkat cell RNA spiked in.

The table lists this clonotype with a few counts. The V gene is TRBV30, the J gene TRBJ2-7, with 8 bases identical to TRBD2. J was trimmed by 0 bases and V by 4 bases; bases with no gene match: 5. Germline V gene lookup returns CDR1 GTSNPN and CDR2 SVGIG (reference sequence). The CDR3 sequence is 14 residues long. The CDR3 nucleotides read TGTGCCTGGAACGGCGGGGGGAGCTCCTACGAGCAGTACTTC. Translating it yields CAWNGGGSSYEQYF.

This clonotype was observed a few times. V is TRBV5-4 and J is TRBJ2-5, with 9 bases that match TRBD1. The trim removed 2 bases at V and 5 bases at J, leaving 4 bases unmatched. CDR1 is SGHNT, CDR2 YYREEE, per germline (reference sequence). The CDR3 extends over 14 amino acids. The CDR3 nucleotides read TGTGCCAGCAGCTTCGGACAGGGGTTTGAGACCCAGTACTTC. It yields the protein CASSFGQGFETQYF.

This clonotype was observed a few times. V usage is TRBV6-2 or TRBV6-3 and J usage is TRBJ2-2, with 9 bases that match TRBD2. Per germline, CDR1 MNHEY and CDR2 SVGEGT. The CDR3 is made up of 15 amino acids. V shed 10 bases and J 6 bases; nucleotides not matched to a gene: 12. CDR3 coding DNA: TGTGCCACCAACTTTGAGGGACTAGCCCCCGGGGAGCTGTTTTTT. Translating it yields CATNFEGLAPGELFF.

This clonotype occurred many times. CDR3 nucleotide sequence: TGCGCCAGCAGCCATGCTCGGACAGGGGGCGGTGAGCAGTACTTC. Amino acid sequence: CASSHARTGGGEQYF. V and J are TRBV4-3 and TRBJ2-7, with 11 positions matching TRBD1. V was clipped by 3 bases and J by 7 bases; unmatched bases: 8. The germline CDR1 and CDR2 sequences are LGHNA and YSLEER. This CDR3 comprises 15 residues.

CDR3 amino acids: CSATPTLAGVEGGLIHEQYF. The CDR3 bases are TGCAGTGCCACCCCCACGTTAGCGGGAGTAGAAGGGGGACTTATCCACGAGCAGTACTTC. The V gene is TRBV20-1, the J gene TRBJ2-7, with TRBD2 matching over 9 bases. Losses at the gene ends were 6 bases for V and 5 bases for J; bases not matched to a gene: 29. The germline gives CDR1 DFQATT, CDR2 SNEGSKA (reference sequence). This CDR3 spans 20 amino acids.

The genes are TRBV27 and TRBJ1-1; TRBD1 agrees at 9 bases. Germline loops: CDR1 MNHEY, CDR2 SMNVEV (reference sequence). The V segment lost 5 bases and the J segment 7 bases; nucleotides outside the gene matches: 20. CDR3 length equals 18 residues. This chain's CDR3 is CASSPQIFPGQGKVEAFF. CDR3 nucleotide sequence: TGTGCCAGCAGTCCGCAAATTTTTCCGGGACAGGGCAAGGTTGAAGCTTTCTTT.

The V and J genes are TRBV7-9 and TRBJ1-1, with 10 bases fitting TRBD1. This CDR3 has 14 residues. CDR1 is SEHNR, CDR2 FQNEAQ, per germline (reference sequence). J lost 7 bases, V lost 5 bases, and 7 bases had no gene match. The CDR3 coding sequence is TGTGCCAGCAGCCCCAGACAGGGGGCGGGTGAAGCTTTCTTT. Translating gives CASSPRQGAGEAFF.

There are many counts of this clonotype. V gene TRBV28 combines with J gene TRBJ2-1, with D maybe TRBD1 (6 bases). Germline values: CDR1 MDHEN, CDR2 SYDVKM. The CDR3 is 13 residues long. Trimming left V 2 bases short and J 7 bases short, with 9 bases between. The CDR3 sequence: CASSLVRGNEQFF. The CDR3 DNA follows: TGTGCCAGCAGTTTAGTAAGGGGGAATGAGCAGTTCTTC.

This clonotype was observed a handful of times. The chain carries TRBV19 and TRBJ2-4; TRBD1 agrees at 7 bases. V lost 5 bases and J lost 5; bases outside the gene matches: 18. The CDR3 is 18 residues long. CDR1 is LNHDA and CDR2 is SQIVND in the germline V gene (reference sequence). CDR3 nucleotide sequence: TGTGCCAGTAGTGGCAGGACAGGAGAGAGACGCCATGAAAACATTCAGTACTTC. Encoded protein: CASSGRTGERRHENIQYF.

Ten or more counts support this clonotype. V and J are TRBV4-1 and TRBJ2-7; D is ambiguous. V was trimmed by 4 bases and J by 4 bases, leaving 11 bases between them. In germline, CDR1 is MGHRA, CDR2 YSYEKL. The CDR3 runs 13 residues. CDR3 protein: CASSPARQYEQYF. CDR3 in DNA: TGCGCCAGCAGCCCGGCCCGGCAGTACGAGCAGTACTTC.

There are a few counts of this clonotype. V gene TRBV28 combines with J gene TRBJ1-3, with D perhaps TRBD1 (6 bases). The CDR3 consists of 14 residues. Trimming cost V 4 bases and J 4 bases, with 11 bases left between them. CDR1 and CDR2 (germline): MDHEN, SYDVKM. The CDR3 coding sequence is TGTGCCAGCAGTTCGGACAGTTTCGGAAACACCATATATTTT. Translating gives CASSSDSFGNTIYF.

In its sample, this clonotype was seen a few times. J is TRBJ2-1 and V is TRBV4-3, with 7 bases aligning to TRBD1. The CDR3 runs 14 residues. V lost 3 bases to trimming and J lost 10 bases; unmatched junction nucleotides: 9. CDR1 and CDR2 (germline): LGHNA, YSLEER. Here the CDR3 reads CASSHATGSREQFF. The CDR3 DNA is TGCGCCAGCAGCCACGCGACAGGGTCGCGCGAGCAGTTCTTC.

As to this clonotype: Given the absence of the conserved phenylalanine or tryptophan at the CDR3 end, a read error is likely. The DNA is left out, because the CDR3 cannot be placed on it with certainty; the CDR3 is given as TCRdb lists it. The chain has TRBV9 and TRBJ2-7; TRBD2 is taken as the D call from the table, unchecked against the DNA. The CDR3 comprises 13 residues, both ends counted. CDR1 is SGDLS, CDR2 YYNGEE, per germline. CDR3: CASSPGGGGVRYI.

The CDR3 coding sequence is TGCGCCAGCAGCCAAGAACTAGCGGGGGGCCTAAGGGTGAATGAGCAGTTCTTC. Translating gives CASSQELAGGLRVNEQFF. This chain connects TRBV4-3 to TRBJ2-1, with 12 bases fitting TRBD2. Germline CDR1 reads LGHNA; CDR2 reads YSLEER. V gave up 0 bases and J gave up 7 bases; unmatched junction bases: 10. CDR3 size: 18 residues.

The chain employs TRBV29-1 and TRBJ2-7; no reliable D call. Trimming removed 3 bases at V and 7 bases at J, with 13 bases between. Germline lookup yields CDR1 SQVTM and CDR2 ANQGSEA. CDR3 length: 12 residues. CDR3 sequence: CSVERTGEEQYF. As DNA, the CDR3 is TGCAGCGTTGAGAGGACCGGTGAGGAGCAGTACTTC.

V gene TRBV1 combines with J gene TRBJ2-5. TRBV1 is assigned pseudogene status. This CDR3 contains 14 residues. CDR3 in DNA: TGCACCAGCAGCCAGTCGCAGATACAAGAGACCCAGTACTTC. Translation gives CTSSQSQIQETQYF.

The rearrangement links TRBV4-1 to TRBJ2-7; possibly TRBD2 for D (6 bases). V was pared by 3 bases and J by 1 base, with 19 bases between. The CDR3 sequence is 17 residues long. Germline lookup yields CDR1 MGHRA and CDR2 YSYEKL. Here the CDR3 reads CASSQVGGVADSYEQYF. CDR3 DNA sequence: TGCGCCAGCAGCCAGGTGGGTGGGGTAGCGGATTCCTACGAGCAGTACTTC.

The chain couples TRBV7-9 to TRBJ2-7; 8 bases align to TRBD1. Unmatched junction bases numbered 2, after V lost 4 bases and J lost 6 bases. Germline values: CDR1 SEHNR, CDR2 FQNEAQ (reference sequence). CDR3 length: 12 amino acids. The CDR3 DNA follows: TGTGCCAGCAGCTCAGGGGGCCTCGAGCAGTACTTC. This sequence encodes CASSSGGLEQYF.

V is TRBV4-1 and J is TRBJ2-7; 15 nucleotides agree with TRBD2. V lost 5 bases and J lost 5; bases outside the gene matches: 7. Germline CDR1 reads MGHRA; CDR2 reads YSYEKL. This CDR3 is 16 amino acids long. CDR3 protein: CASSEGLAGGPDEQYF. The DNA for the CDR3 is TGCGCCAGCAGCGAAGGACTAGCGGGGGGGCCGGACGAGCAGTACTTC.

This clonotype was detected many times. V usage is TRBV29-1 and J usage is TRBJ2-7; 9 nucleotides line up with TRBD1. Trimming took 2 bases from V and 3 from J; bases not matched to a gene: 5. Germline CDR1 and CDR2: SQVTM and ANQGSEA. This CDR3 spans 14 amino acids. CDR3 DNA sequence: TGCAGCGTTGAAACGACAGGGGGTGGCTACGAGCAGTACTTC. Protein product: CSVETTGGGYEQYF.

The chain uses TRBV4-1 and TRBJ1-2; D call uncertain. The CDR3 is 17 residues long. Germline assignment: CDR1 MGHRA and CDR2 YSYEKL. Deletions cut 4 bases from V and 3 bases from J, with 21 bases between. The CDR3 region is CASSRSPGLKDDYGYTF. CDR3 sequence (DNA): TGCGCCAGCAGCCGGTCCCCGGGCCTCAAAGATGACTATGGCTACACCTTC.

This clonotype came up a few times. The genes are TRBV4-3 and TRBJ1-4, with 7 nucleotides matching TRBD1. V was pared by 2 bases and J by 6 bases, with 18 bases of the junction left unmatched. Germline CDR1 reads LGHNA; CDR2 reads YSLEER. The CDR3 contains 19 residues. CDR3 DNA sequence: TGCGCCAGCAGCCAATGGGCCGGGACAGAGGCAATTGAGGATGAAAAACTGTTTTTT. It yields the protein CASSQWAGTEAIEDEKLFF.

Note on this clonotype: At one of its ends the junction is not consistent with the germline gene, which may arise from a read error. The rearrangement joins TRBV27 to TRBJ1-5; D is unresolved. Germline loops: CDR1 MNHEY, CDR2 SMNVEV (reference sequence). CDR3 length: 16 residues. CDR3 region: CVSSPRPLYSNQPQHF. CDR3 DNA: TGTGTCAGCTCTCCTCGGCCGCTGTATAGCAATCAGCCCCAGCATTTT.

The chain has TRBV27 and TRBJ2-7; no clear D gene. Trimming cost V 0 bases and J 2 bases, with 11 bases left between them. The CDR3 has 15 amino acids. The V gene's germline CDR1 is MNHEY and CDR2 SMNVEV (reference sequence). CDR3 amino acids: CASSLSPTGPYEQYF. The CDR3 DNA reads TGTGCCAGCAGTTTATCTCCGACCGGTCCCTACGAGCAGTACTTC.

The rearrangement joins TRBV28 to TRBJ1-5, with TRBD1 identical over 7 bases. The CDR3 is 15 residues long. Germline trimming cut 4 bases from V and 2 bases from J; bases unmatched to any gene: 5. In germline, CDR1 is MDHEN, CDR2 SYDVKM. This chain's CDR3 is CASSSDDRGNQPQHF. Here the CDR3 DNA reads TGTGCCAGCAGTTCTGATGACAGGGGCAATCAGCCCCAGCATTTT.

V usage is TRBV29-1 and J usage is TRBJ2-3; TRBD2 matches 8 bases. The CDR3 consists of 16 residues. V was clipped by 4 bases and J by 5 bases; unmatched bases: 14. Germline loops: CDR1 SQVTM, CDR2 ANQGSEA. The CDR3: CSVVELRGAIGDTQYF. CDR3 coding DNA: TGCAGCGTTGTGGAGTTGCGGGGGGCGATCGGAGATACGCAGTATTTT.

This clonotype appeared many times. This chain's CDR3 is CASSIQGHQPQHF. The CDR3 DNA sequence: TGTGCCAGTAGTATTCAGGGGCATCAGCCCCAGCATTTT. V gene TRBV19 combines with J gene TRBJ1-5, with D possibly TRBD1 on 6 matching bases. CDR1 is LNHDA, CDR2 SQIVND, per germline (reference sequence). There are 13 residues in the CDR3. With 3 bases removed from V and 5 bases from J, the gap between germline ends came to 8 bases.

Notes on this clonotype: A single base separates this from a much larger clone, so it may be a read error. The conserved phenylalanine or tryptophan normally closing the CDR3 is absent here, so this likely arose from a read error. The chain employs TRBV6-2 or TRBV6-3 and TRBJ2-7; D is unclear. This CDR3 spans 14 amino acids. Germline CDR1 and CDR2: MNHEY and SVGEGT. The V end was cut by 5 bases, the J end by 0 bases, with 11 bases between. CDR3 protein: CASSAKVGSYEQYS. The DNA for the CDR3 is TGTGCCAGCAGTGCAAAAGTCGGCTCCTACGAGCAGTACTCC.